This T cell receptor beta chain was captured in a study of OX40 agonist ivuxolimab in advanced cancers. Study-wide background: Participants, 75% to 90% male, averaged approximately 65 years of age, ranging from about 20 to 80.

Produced via immunoSEQ multiplex PCR; TCRdb's table is partial and in-frame only. This table holds about 46,000 clones, approximately 91% found once. Germline V lookup: CDR1 SQVTM, CDR2 ANQGSEA. The CDR3 has 13 amino acids. The V and J ends lost 5 bases and 3 bases, in that order; junction bases with no gene match: 7. The sequence came from an adult with an advanced solid tumor such as melanoma, head and neck, liver or kidney cancer. The specimen was CD4+ or CD8+ T cells sorted from blood, collected in a trial of the OX40 agonist ivuxolimab. This chain uses TRBV29-1 with TRBJ2-7; 7 positions agree with TRBD1. The DNA of the CDR3 is TGCAGCGTTCCTGGGACAGACCTCTACGAGCAGTACTTC. Protein product: CSVPGTDLYEQYF.